The table lists the clone carrying this T cell receptor (beta chain) with many counts. The antigen is undetermined. TCRdb reprocessed the 5' RACE reads with MiXCR, giving one entry per CDR3 protein. The table has about 210,000 distinct CDR3 sequences, 5.5% to 7.5% seen once. The sample originates from a study of CD8 T cells in ankylosing spondylitis. General observations from the study: Significant enrichment of disease-linked clones was reported in matched ankylosing spondylitis synovial fluid. What seemed typical of ankylosing spondylitis blood was a TCR beta motif built from several highly homologous variants. Within peripheral blood, clones linked to disease were CD8+ and relatively rare.

The CDR3 consists of 10 residues. Germline V lookup: CDR1 SEHNR, CDR2 FQNEAQ (reference sequence). Trimming left V 8 bases short and J 6 bases short, with 8 bases between. Sequencing input: blood, either unsorted or a sorted T cell fraction (not recorded which). This TCR came from a male donor with ankylosing spondylitis. V and J are TRBV7-9 and TRBJ2-7; D unresolved. DNA of the CDR3: TGTGCCAGCGGAATCGGCGAGCAGTACTTC. Its protein is CASGIGEQYF.